The 24 T cell receptor beta chains reported below all come from one sample, sequenced in a study of cytomegalovirus exposure and HLA in healthy donors. The method was immunoSEQ multiplex PCR; TCRdb's version includes in-frame clones alone and lacks a portion of them. In the table there are about 98,000 clones, approximately 88% of which are singletons. Material: PBMCs. These receptors all stem from a woman under 40 in good health and CMV-seronegative.

This clone was counted a few times. J is TRBJ2-7 and V is TRBV5-1, with TRBD2 matching 8 bases. J gave up 3 bases and V 4 bases, and 3 bases lay outside the gene matches. Per the germline V gene, CDR1 is SGHRS and CDR2 is YFSETQ. The CDR3 is 13 residues long. The CDR3 region is CASSTGLGYEQYF. Written as DNA, the CDR3 is TGCGCCAGCAGCACGGGACTAGGCTACGAGCAGTACTTC.

The chain recombines TRBV7-9 with TRBJ2-1; D may be TRBD1 (6 bases). This CDR3 is 15 amino acids long. From germline, CDR1 is SEHNR and CDR2 FQNEAQ (reference sequence). V lost 1 base, J lost 6 bases, and 13 bases lay in between. CDR3 amino acids: CASSLGGLGANEQFF. DNA of the CDR3: TGTGCCAGCAGCTTAGGGGGGCTGGGGGCCAATGAGCAGTTCTTC.

The V and J genes are TRBV12-5 and TRBJ1-5, with D perhaps TRBD1 (5 bases). The germline gives CDR1 LGHNT, CDR2 FRNRAP. V lost 0 bases to trimming and J lost 1 base, with 13 bases between them. The CDR3 runs 17 residues. The CDR3 here is CASGLVLGAPSNQPQHF. CDR3 nucleotides: TGTGCTAGTGGTTTGGTCCTAGGGGCCCCGAGCAATCAGCCCCAGCATTTT.

V and J are TRBV5-1 and TRBJ2-2; D gene uncertain. This CDR3 comprises 13 residues. Germline assignment: CDR1 SGHRS and CDR2 YFSETQ. The V and J ends lost 0 bases and 6 bases respectively, with 6 bases between them. The CDR3 sequence: CASSLVFAGELFF. DNA of the CDR3: TGCGCCAGCAGCTTGGTGTTCGCCGGGGAGCTGTTTTTT. The complete variable domain, with remaining parts taken from reference TRBV5-1 and TRBJ2-2, reads KAGVTQTPRYLIKTRGQQVTLSCSPISGHRSVSWYQQTPGQGLQFLFEYFSETQRNKGNFPGRFSGRQFSNSRSEMNVSTLELGDSALYLCASSLVFAGELFFGEGSRLTVL.

This chain connects TRBV27 to TRBJ1-5; TRBD1 is a possible D gene (6 bases). Germline loops: CDR1 MNHEY, CDR2 SMNVEV (reference sequence). This CDR3 is 18 amino acids long. The ends were cut back, 5 bases at V and 1 base at J, with 21 bases in the middle. The CDR3 DNA reads as TGTGCCAGCAGTCCCCTCAAGGGGGAGCCGGCGAGCAATCAGCCCCAGCATTTT. This codes for CASSPLKGEPASNQPQHF.

The chain links TRBV11-2 to TRBJ2-3, with D uncertain. The ends were cut back, 5 bases at V and 5 bases at J, with 8 bases in the middle. This CDR3 has 12 residues. Looked up from germline, CDR1 is SGHAT and CDR2 is FQNNGV. CDR3 amino acids: CASSGFVDTQYF. The CDR3 nucleotides are TGTGCCAGCAGCGGCTTCGTAGATACGCAGTATTTT.

The V and J genes are TRBV6-1 and TRBJ1-2, with 9 bases aligning to TRBD1. Germline CDR1 and CDR2: MNHNS and SASEGT. The CDR3 has 14 amino acids. The ends lost 7 bases at V and 4 bases at J; junction bases unmatched: 7. DNA for the CDR3: TGTGCCAGCATTCGGACAGGGGCCCTCTATGGCTACACCTTC. Its protein product is CASIRTGALYGYTF.

This chain links TRBV5-4 with TRBJ1-4; D unclear. V was clipped by 5 bases and J by 3 bases, with 14 bases between them. This CDR3 contains 15 residues. CDR1 and CDR2 from the germline V gene are SGHNT and YYREEE (reference sequence). CDR3 DNA sequence: TGTGCCAGCAGACTCGGTGGAGGAGCTAATGAAAAACTGTTTTTT. Its translation: CASRLGGGANEKLFF. Variable domain in full (rest from reference TRBV5-4 and TRBJ1-4): ETGVTQSPTHLIKTRGQQVTLRCSSQSGHNTVSWYQQALGQGPQFIFQYYREEENGRGNFPPRFSGLQFPNYSSELNVNALELDDSALYLCASRLGGGANEKLFFGSGTQLSVL.

This chain links TRBV28 with TRBJ2-5, with 9 bases aligning to TRBD1. The junction had 9 bases not matched to a gene; V was cut back by 5 bases and J by 5 bases. The CDR3 is 15 amino acids. Germline CDR1 MDHEN, CDR2 SYDVKM. The CDR3: CASSIWDRAGETQYF. The CDR3 DNA reads as TGTGCCAGCAGTATCTGGGACAGGGCCGGGGAGACCCAGTACTTC.

The rearrangement joins TRBV5-4 to TRBJ2-7; D gene ambiguous. CDR1 and CDR2 (germline): SGHNT, YYREEE (reference sequence). V lost 3 bases and J lost 3, with 28 bases in between. CDR3 length: 19 amino acids. The CDR3 region has the DNA TGTGCCAGCAGCTCTCCGCCGAGACGGAGATTCGCCGGAAGCTACGAGCAGTACTTC. Protein: CASSSPPRRRFAGSYEQYF.

Here the CDR3 DNA reads TGTGCCAGCAGCCTGACAGGGTTCGGGGAGCAGTACTTC. The encoded protein is CASSLTGFGEQYF. V is TRBV5-6 and J is TRBJ2-7; 7 nucleotides agree with TRBD1. Germline CDR1 is SGHDT and CDR2 is YYEEEE. V lost 4 bases and J lost 7; bases outside the gene matches: 8. CDR3 length: 13 residues. Complete variable domain (other parts from reference TRBV5-6 and TRBJ2-7): DAGVTQSPTHLIKTRGQQVTLRCSPKSGHDTVSWYQQALGQGPQFIFQYYEEEERQRGNFPDRFSGHQFPNYSSELNVNALLLGDSALYLCASSLTGFGEQYFGPGTRLTVT.

The CDR3 reads CASSPSGLAVNTQYF. The DNA for the CDR3 is TGTGCCAGCAGCCCGAGTGGACTAGCGGTGAATACGCAGTATTTT. This rearrangement joins TRBV7-6 to TRBJ2-3; 10 positions agree with TRBD2. The V segment lost 5 bases and the J segment 7 bases; nucleotides outside the gene matches: 9. This CDR3 comprises 15 residues. Germline CDR1 is SGHVS and CDR2 is FNYEAQ.

The chain links TRBV6-5 to TRBJ1-1; maybe TRBD1 (6 bases). V gave up 4 bases and J gave up 5 bases, with 17 bases separating them. Germline lookup yields CDR1 MNHEY and CDR2 SVGAGI. This CDR3 is 15 amino acids long. This chain's CDR3 is CASSSPALQGTEAFF. CDR3 DNA sequence: TGTGCCAGCAGTTCCCCCGCGCTCCAGGGGACTGAAGCTTTCTTT.

Only one count was recorded for this clone. The chain carries TRBV7-2 and TRBJ2-1; the D gene is possibly TRBD2 (5 bases). In germline, CDR1 is SGHTA, CDR2 FQGNSA. The length of the CDR3 is 16 residues. Trimming took off 2 bases at V and 3 bases at J, with 14 bases between the two ends. CDR3 bases: TGTGCCAGCAGCTTATTCGCGGGTAAGGGCTACAATGAGCAGTTCTTC. Protein sequence: CASSLFAGKGYNEQFF. The full variable domain, with the rest looked up from reference TRBV7-2 and TRBJ2-1, is GAGVSQSPSNKVTEKGKDVELRCDPISGHTALYWYRQSLGQGLEFLIYFQGNSAPDKSGLPSDRFSAERTGGSVSTLTIQRTQQEDSAVYLCASSLFAGKGYNEQFFGPGTRLTVL.

V is TRBV7-2 and J is TRBJ1-6; 8 nucleotides agree with TRBD1. The CDR3 is 15 residues long. V was pared by 4 bases and J by 7 bases, with 6 bases of the junction left unmatched. Germline CDR1 SGHTA, CDR2 FQGNSA. The CDR3 DNA reads TGTGCCAGCAGCTGGCAGGGGGCGGAAAATTCACCCCTCCACTTT. Translation gives CASSWQGAENSPLHF.

V and J are TRBV2 and TRBJ2-7; 7 nucleotides line up with TRBD2. CDR3 size: 16 residues. The germline gives CDR1 SNHLY, CDR2 FYNNEI. The V segment lost 3 bases and the J segment 0 bases; nucleotides outside the gene matches: 8. The CDR3 reads CASSDRRDYSSYEQYF. The CDR3 nucleotides read TGTGCCAGCAGTGATCGCCGGGACTATAGCTCCTACGAGCAGTACTTC.

CDR3 protein: CASSLRSSYNEQFF. In nucleotides, the CDR3 is TGTGCCAGCAGCTTACGTAGCTCCTACAATGAGCAGTTCTTC. The chain joins TRBV7-8 to TRBJ2-1; D gene ambiguous. CDR1 is SGHVS and CDR2 is FQNEAQ in the germline V gene. The length of the CDR3 is 14 residues. V gave up 2 bases and J gave up 0 bases, with 5 bases separating them.

The chain links TRBV5-1 to TRBJ2-1; 15 nucleotides align to TRBD2. The V gene end was trimmed by 4 bases and the J gene end by 7 bases; junction bases not matched to a gene: 3. In germline, CDR1 is SGHRS, CDR2 YFSETQ. This CDR3 spans 15 amino acids. CDR3 amino acids: CASSPGTSGGNEQFF. For the CDR3, the DNA is TGCGCCAGCAGCCCAGGGACTAGCGGGGGGAATGAGCAGTTCTTC.

The chain carries TRBV7-6 and TRBJ2-7; no reliable D call. The germline V gene encodes CDR1 SGHVS and CDR2 FNYEAQ. Trimming cost V 1 base and J 6 bases, with 10 bases left between them. The length of the CDR3 is 13 residues. The CDR3: CASSLVSQTEQYF. The DNA for the CDR3 is TGTGCCAGCAGCTTAGTATCACAGACCGAGCAGTACTTC.

The chain has TRBV9 and TRBJ2-3, with 12 nucleotides matching TRBD2. Germline assignment: CDR1 SGDLS and CDR2 YYNGEE. The CDR3 consists of 17 residues. Germline trimming cut 1 base from V and 6 bases from J; bases unmatched to any gene: 9. DNA for the CDR3: TGTGCCAGCAGCGTACCACTAGCGGGAGGAATGGTTGATACGCAGTATTTT. Translation: CASSVPLAGGMVDTQYF.

This clone was detected a few times. This chain uses TRBV5-1 with TRBJ2-7, with D possibly being TRBD1 (5 bases). Germline CDR1 SGHRS, CDR2 YFSETQ. Trimming stripped 4 bases from V and 5 bases from J, with 22 bases between. The CDR3 is 16 residues long. The CDR3: CASSPRAGYSWDEQYF. In DNA form, the CDR3 reads TGCGCCAGCAGCCCCAGGGCCGGATATTCATGGGACGAGCAGTACTTC.

As for this clone: At the DNA level, this CDR3 is encoded by other sequences in the same sample as well. This chain joins TRBV7-3 and TRBJ1-1; 7 bases match TRBD1. Germline assignment: CDR1 SGHTA and CDR2 FQGTGA. This CDR3 has 13 amino acids. The J segment lost 4 bases and the V segment lost 3 bases, leaving 2 bases of the junction unmatched. The CDR3 coding sequence is TGTGCCAGCAGCTTGTCAGGGGGCACTGAAGCTTTCTTT. It yields the protein CASSLSGGTEAFF.

This rearrangement joins TRBV5-1 to TRBJ1-2, with D tentatively TRBD1 (6 bases). Germline-derived CDR1 and CDR2 are SGHRS and YFSETQ. The CDR3 sequence is 14 residues long. Trimming left V 3 bases short and J 6 bases short, with 15 bases between. The CDR3 reads CASSSQGPLDGYTF. The CDR3 DNA is TGCGCCAGCAGCTCACAGGGCCCCCTAGATGGCTACACCTTC. Supplemented by reference TRBV5-1 and TRBJ1-2, the full variable domain reads KAGVTQTPRYLIKTRGQQVTLSCSPISGHRSVSWYQQTPGQGLQFLFEYFSETQRNKGNFPGRFSGRQFSNSRSEMNVSTLELGDSALYLCASSSQGPLDGYTFGSGTRLTVV.

The chain is built from TRBV10-3 and TRBJ1-1, with D perhaps TRBD1 (5 bases). The CDR3 has 12 residues. Germline loops: CDR1 ENHRY, CDR2 SYGVKD. V lost 8 bases and J lost 6, with 13 bases in between. The DNA of the CDR3 is TGTGCCATCCAGGGAGGTAGCGCTGAAGCTTTCTTT. As protein: CAIQGGSAEAFF.